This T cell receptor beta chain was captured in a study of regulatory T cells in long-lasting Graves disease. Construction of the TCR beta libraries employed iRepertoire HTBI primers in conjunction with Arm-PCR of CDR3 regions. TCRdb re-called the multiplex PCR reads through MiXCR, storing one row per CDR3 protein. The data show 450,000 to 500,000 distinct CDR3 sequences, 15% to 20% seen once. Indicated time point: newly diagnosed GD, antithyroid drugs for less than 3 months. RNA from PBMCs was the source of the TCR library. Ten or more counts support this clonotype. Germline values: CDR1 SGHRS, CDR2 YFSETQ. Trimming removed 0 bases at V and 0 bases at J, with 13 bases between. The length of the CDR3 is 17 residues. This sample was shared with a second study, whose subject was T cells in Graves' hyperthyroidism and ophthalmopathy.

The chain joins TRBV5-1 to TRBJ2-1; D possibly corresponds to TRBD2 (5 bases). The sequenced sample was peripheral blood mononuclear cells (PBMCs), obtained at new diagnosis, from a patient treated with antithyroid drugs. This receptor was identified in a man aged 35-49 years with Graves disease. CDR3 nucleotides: TGCGCCAGCAGCTTGGATCCCCCGGGAATCTCCTACAATGAGCAGTTCTTC. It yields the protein CASSLDPPGISYNEQFF.